The clone carrying this T cell receptor beta chain was counted once. Its target is not known. One junction end disagrees with the germline gene, perhaps due to a read error. Genomic DNA acted as the template from which TCR beta VDJ combination and CDR3 sequence profiling were carried out. TCRdb passed the reads through MiXCR, listing each CDR3 protein once. The repertoire holds hundreds of thousands of distinct CDR3 sequences, with approximately 70% as singletons. This entry comes from a study of CD8+CD57+ T cells in acquired aplastic anemia. The overall study: Sorted CD4+ and CD8+ cells yielded DNA averaging about 2.9 ug. CD4+ reads averaged about 11 million in healthy donors. Notes on the study in general: Levels of CD8+ Simpson's diversity were not significantly distinct in patients versus controls. The number of CD8+ CDR3 sequences shared by patients and controls was around 30.

Sequenced input: sorted CD4+, CD8+, or CD8+CD57+ T cells (not recorded which) from PBMCs. The receptor was isolated from a human donor in good health, serving as a control.

CDR3 in DNA: TGTGCCAGCGGCTTGGGACAGAACGCTGAAGCTTTCTTT. This gives the protein CASGLGQNAEAFF. J is TRBJ1-1 and V is TRBV5-6; 7 nucleotides match TRBD1. CDR1 SGHDT and CDR2 YYEEEE come from the germline V gene. The CDR3 contains 13 residues.